The 30 T cell receptor beta chains below were found in one sample sequenced in a study of low-dose radiotherapy and immunotherapy resistance in tumors. First-strand cDNA used TRAV- and TRBV-specific primers, covering alpha and beta chains. With a V-primer adapter and a constant-region primer, TCRs were amplified for about 22 PCR cycles. TCRdb redid the calling of the reads with MiXCR, one entry per CDR3 protein. Of about 89,000 distinct CDR3 sequences listed, more than 7.5% are singletons. The sample's time point: before trial treatment. The input for sequencing was PBMCs, taken before treatment. The receptor set was obtained from a male donor with prostate cancer.

This clonotype was recorded many times. CDR3 amino acids: CAGGASGSRANVLTF. CDR3 DNA sequence: TGTGCGGGCGGGGCTAGCGGGAGTCGGGCCAACGTCCTGACTTTC. The J gene is TRBJ2-6, the V gene TRBV2, with 10 bases fitting TRBD2. Germline V gene sequence: CDR1 SNHLY, CDR2 FYNNEI. The CDR3 has 15 residues.

This clonotype was seen at least ten times. The chain uses TRBV2 and TRBJ2-1; TRBD2 matches at 9 bases. Germline lookup yields CDR1 SNHLY and CDR2 FYNNEI. The length of the CDR3 is 12 residues. V lost 4 bases and J lost 15; bases outside the gene matches: 7. The CDR3 sequence is CASSGASGIAFF. DNA for the CDR3: TGTGCCAGCAGTGGTGCTAGCGGGATCGCGTTCTTC.

This clonotype showed up just a few times. This chain links TRBV5-5 with TRBJ2-2, with D unclear. This CDR3 region has 15 residues. Trimming took 3 bases from V and 1 from J, leaving 10 bases between them. CDR1 and CDR2 from the germline V gene are SGHKS and YYEKEE (reference sequence). CDR3 sequence: CASSSSLGNTGELFF. In DNA form, the CDR3 reads TGTGCCAGCAGCTCGTCGCTGGGGAACACCGGGGAGCTGTTTTTT.

Many counts were recorded for this clonotype. V is TRBV29-1 and J is TRBJ2-3, with D perhaps matching TRBD2 (6 bases). The CDR3 covers 15 residues. With 4 bases removed from V and 2 bases from J, the gap between germline ends came to 16 bases. The V gene's germline CDR1 is SQVTM and CDR2 ANQGSEA. The CDR3 DNA sequence: TGCAGCGTTGTATTGGAGGCGGGGTCCACAGATACGCAGTATTTT. Translation gives CSVVLEAGSTDTQYF.

Many counts were recorded for this clonotype. Here the CDR3 DNA reads TGTGCCAGCAGCCAGAAGGGAGCTAGCAATCAGCCCCAGCATTTT. Amino acid sequence: CASSQKGASNQPQHF. The chain combines TRBV4-2 with TRBJ1-5; D remains unclear. The CDR3 covers 15 residues. CDR1 and CDR2 from the germline V gene are LGHNA and YNFKEQ. V lost 3 bases, J lost 0 bases, and 9 bases lay in between.

This clonotype was seen at least ten times. The rearrangement links TRBV20-1 to TRBJ2-4, with D unclear. The CDR3 is made up of 13 amino acids. The germline V and J ends were trimmed by 0 bases and 0 bases, with 3 bases remaining between them. Germline-derived CDR1 and CDR2 are DFQATT and SNEGSKA (reference sequence). The CDR3 here is CSAREVAKNIQYF. Written as DNA, the CDR3 is TGCAGTGCTAGAGAAGTAGCCAAAAACATTCAGTACTTC.

This clonotype was picked up many times. The chain has TRBV28 and TRBJ2-6; no clear D. The germline V and J ends were trimmed by 6 bases and 0 bases, with 21 bases remaining between them. This CDR3 is 19 amino acids long. Germline V lookup: CDR1 MDHEN, CDR2 SYDVKM. For the CDR3, the DNA is TGTGCCAGCAGCCCCTATGACACAAGCGACCTCTCTGGGGCCAACGTCCTGACTTTC. Translation: CASSPYDTSDLSGANVLTF.

Many counts were recorded for this clonotype. V usage is TRBV30 and J usage is TRBJ1-5; D gene unclear. Germline V lookup: CDR1 GTSNPN, CDR2 SVGIG (reference sequence). This CDR3 has 14 residues. Trimming took off 4 bases at V and 7 bases at J, with 17 bases between the two ends. CDR3 residues: CAWTRGEGSQPQHF. The CDR3 DNA follows: TGTGCCTGGACGCGGGGTGAAGGGAGCCAGCCCCAGCATTTT.

This clonotype was recorded at least ten times. This sequence joins TRBV11-2 and TRBJ2-5; unclear D gene. Germline V lookup: CDR1 SGHAT, CDR2 FQNNGV. The CDR3 sequence is 14 residues long. Trimming took off 0 bases at V and 4 bases at J, with 9 bases between the two ends. In DNA, the CDR3 is TGTGCCAGCAGCTTAGATAGTTGGGTAGAGACCCAGTACTTC. It specifies CASSLDSWVETQYF.

The table lists this clonotype with many counts. This chain joins TRBV2 and TRBJ2-1; D may be TRBD1 (6 bases). The V end lost 7 bases, the J end lost 1 base, and 14 bases lay between the germline ends. The germline gives CDR1 SNHLY, CDR2 FYNNEI. The CDR3 runs 15 residues. CDR3 in amino acids: CASTRGRGSYNEQFF. The CDR3 DNA follows: TGTGCCAGCACTAGGGGGAGAGGGTCCTACAATGAGCAGTTCTTC.

This clonotype was picked up many times. The rearrangement links TRBV5-6 to TRBJ1-2, with D hard to call. The V gene lost 0 bases and the J gene lost 7 bases, with 4 bases spanning the gap. From germline, CDR1 is SGHDT and CDR2 YYEEEE. The CDR3 is 11 amino acids. The CDR3 DNA reads TGTGCCAGCAGCTTGGCTGCTGGCTACACCTTC. This encodes CASSLAAGYTF.

Many counts were recorded for this clonotype. The chain combines TRBV20-1 with TRBJ2-1; a possible D gene is TRBD1 (6 bases). The CDR3 is 10 residues long. Looked up from germline, CDR1 is DFQATT and CDR2 is SNEGSKA (reference sequence). Trimming cost V 4 bases and J 13 bases, with 11 bases left between them. CDR3: CSAIQGPQFF. The CDR3 bases are TGCAGTGCTATACAGGGCCCCCAGTTCTTC.

This clonotype was observed many times. V usage is TRBV4-1 and J usage is TRBJ2-7; perhaps TRBD1 as D (5 bases). Germline V CDR1 and CDR2: MGHRA, YSYEKL. This CDR3 region has 14 residues. With 0 bases removed from V and 13 bases from J, the gap between germline ends came to 19 bases. The CDR3 loop reads CASSQDGRAQTPYF. The CDR3 region has the DNA TGCGCCAGCAGCCAAGATGGCAGGGCCCAAACGCCATACTTC.

V usage is TRBV2 and J usage is TRBJ2-7; TRBD2 agrees at 9 bases. CDR1 is SNHLY, CDR2 FYNNEI, per germline. Trimming at V came to 7 bases and at J to 6 bases, leaving 4 bases not matched to a gene. The CDR3 is 12 amino acids. This CDR3 reads CASKELAGEQYF. CDR3 bases: TGTGCCAGCAAGGAACTAGCGGGCGAGCAGTACTTC.

The chain is built from TRBV7-8 and TRBJ1-1; D not certain. V lost 1 base and J 2 bases, leaving 8 bases between the germline ends. CDR1 SGHVS and CDR2 FQNEAQ come from the germline V gene. CDR3 length: 14 amino acids. The CDR3 reads CASSLVDGNTEAFF. CDR3 DNA: TGTGCCAGCAGCTTAGTTGACGGAAACACTGAAGCTTTCTTT.

This clonotype was recorded many times. The genes are TRBV6-5 and TRBJ2-2, with D perhaps matching TRBD2 (6 bases). Trimming removed 0 bases at V and 4 bases at J, with 15 bases between. The germline CDR1 and CDR2 sequences are MNHEY and SVGAGI. This CDR3 region has 17 residues. The CDR3 DNA follows: TGTGCCAGCAGTTACTCTGCGGGGTTCGACGGCACCGGGGAGCTGTTTTTT. Its translation is CASSYSAGFDGTGELFF.

This chain links TRBV5-1 with TRBJ2-5, with 11 bases matching TRBD2. This CDR3 is 17 amino acids long. Losses at the gene ends were 1 base for V and 2 bases for J; bases not matched to a gene: 7. Germline loops: CDR1 SGHRS, CDR2 YFSETQ. CDR3 sequence (DNA): TGCGCCAGCAGCTTGCGCCGAGGGACTAGCGGACAAGAGACCCAGTACTTC. It codes for CASSLRRGTSGQETQYF.

In its sample, this clonotype was seen many times. The chain employs TRBV5-1 and TRBJ2-3; TRBD1 or TRBD2 may be the D gene (5 bases each). Germline V gives CDR1 SGHRS, CDR2 YFSETQ. Deletions cut 3 bases from V and 5 bases from J, with 10 bases between. The CDR3 consists of 13 residues. The CDR3, as DNA: TGCGCCAGCAGCTCCAGTGGGGGAGATACGCAGTATTTT. It translates to CASSSSGGDTQYF.

This clonotype occurred many times. The chain couples TRBV9 to TRBJ2-7; D ambiguous. Trimming took off 0 bases at V and 7 bases at J, with 11 bases between the two ends. The length of the CDR3 is 13 residues. Germline CDR1 reads SGDLS; CDR2 reads YYNGEE. The CDR3 region is CASSVESLGEQYF. Written as DNA, the CDR3 is TGTGCCAGCAGCGTAGAATCTCTGGGAGAGCAGTACTTC.

Ten or more counts support this clonotype. This sequence joins TRBV28 and TRBJ2-1; 7 bases map to TRBD2. CDR1 and CDR2 from the germline V gene are MDHEN and SYDVKM. Trimming at V came to 2 bases and at J to 4 bases, leaving 5 bases not matched to a gene. This CDR3 spans 15 amino acids. The CDR3 region has the DNA TGTGCCAGCAGTTTAATGGCGGGAGAATACAATGAGCAGTTCTTC. It yields the protein CASSLMAGEYNEQFF.

A remark on this clonotype: One base separates it from a far larger clone, so it is likely a read error. The chain uses TRBV12-3 or TRBV12-4 and TRBJ2-5, with 11 bases that match TRBD2. The CDR3 is 15 amino acids. Trimming at V came to 7 bases and at J to 11 bases, leaving 15 bases not matched to a gene. The CDR3 loop reads CASTKTSGIVREQYF. DNA for the CDR3: TGTGCCAGCACCAAGACTAGCGGGATTGTTCGGGAGCAGTACTTC.

This clonotype was observed at least ten times. The J gene is TRBJ2-1, the V gene TRBV7-8, with D unresolved. V was clipped by 3 bases and J by 7 bases, with 16 bases between them. The germline V gene encodes CDR1 SGHVS and CDR2 FQNEAQ. The length of the CDR3 is 15 residues. The CDR3: CASSFDSFPSNEQFF. DNA of the CDR3: TGTGCCAGCAGCTTCGACTCCTTCCCCTCTAATGAGCAGTTCTTC.

This clonotype occurred many times. This chain connects TRBV18 to TRBJ1-1; D not resolved. The CDR3 has 13 residues. V lost 0 bases to trimming and J lost 4 bases, with 6 bases between them. Per germline, CDR1 KGHSH and CDR2 LQKENI. The CDR3 nucleotides read TGTGCCAGCTCACCACCCCAGCGCACTGAAGCTTTCTTT. Its protein product is CASSPPQRTEAFF. Full variable domain (remainder filled in from reference TRBV18 and TRBJ1-1): NAGVMQNPRHLVRRRGQEARLRCSPMKGHSHVYWYRQLPEEGLKFMVYLQKENIIDESGMPKERFSAEFPKEGPSILRIQQVVRGDSAAYFCASSPPQRTEAFFGQGTRLTVV.

The table lists this clonotype with many counts. The gene calls are TRBV7-2 and TRBJ2-2, with TRBD1 matching 8 bases. Per the germline V gene, CDR1 is SGHTA and CDR2 is FQGNSA. The CDR3 runs to 15 residues. Trimming at V came to 6 bases and at J to 10 bases, leaving 13 bases not matched to a gene. CDR3 in amino acids: CASRRGQGLDTELFF. CDR3 nucleotide sequence: TGTGCCAGCAGACGTGGACAGGGTCTCGATACGGAGCTGTTTTTT. Looking up the rest from reference TRBV7-2 and TRBJ2-2 gives the full variable domain: GAGVSQSPSNKVTEKGKDVELRCDPISGHTALYWYRQSLGQGLEFLIYFQGNSAPDKSGLPSDRFSAERTGGSVSTLTIQRTQQEDSAVYLCASRRGQGLDTELFFGEGSRLTVL.

This clonotype was observed at least ten times. The chain combines TRBV7-2 with TRBJ1-3; 9 bases match TRBD1. Trimming removed 5 bases from V and 0 bases from J; junction bases left unmatched: 11. The CDR3 is 18 residues long. The germline V gene encodes CDR1 SGHTA and CDR2 FQGNSA. CDR3 DNA sequence: TGTGCCAGCAGCCCGACAGGGGGTGCCTACGGCTCTGGAAACACCATATATTTT. It is translated as CASSPTGGAYGSGNTIYF.

In this sample, this clonotype turned up many times. The J gene is TRBJ2-2, the V gene TRBV6-4; TRBD2 might be the D (5 bases). Trimming pared 9 bases from V and 2 bases from J, leaving 13 bases between. Germline values: CDR1 MRHNA, CDR2 SNTAGT. This CDR3 is built from 14 residues. CDR3 protein: CASSRDYNTGELFF. CDR3 DNA: TGTGCCAGTTCTCGCGACTACAACACCGGGGAGCTGTTTTTT.

The rearrangement uses TRBV5-1 and TRBJ2-5; D ambiguous. The V gene lost 2 bases and the J gene lost 5 bases, with 7 bases spanning the gap. Germline-derived CDR1 and CDR2 are SGHRS and YFSETQ. The CDR3 length is 12 residues. In DNA, the CDR3 is TGCGCCAGCAGCTTCGGCCTGGAGACCCAGTACTTC. Protein sequence: CASSFGLETQYF. The complete variable domain, with remaining parts taken from reference TRBV5-1 and TRBJ2-5, reads KAGVTQTPRYLIKTRGQQVTLSCSPISGHRSVSWYQQTPGQGLQFLFEYFSETQRNKGNFPGRFSGRQFSNSRSEMNVSTLELGDSALYLCASSFGLETQYFGPGTRLLVL.

This clonotype showed up many times. This chain links TRBV18 with TRBJ1-1; possibly TRBD1 for D (5 bases). Per the germline V gene, CDR1 is KGHSH and CDR2 is LQKENI. The CDR3 spans 17 residues. The germline V and J ends were trimmed by 6 bases and 0 bases, with 20 bases remaining between them. Here the CDR3 reads CASSKITGGSMNTEAFF. CDR3 sequence (DNA): TGTGCCAGCTCCAAAATTACCGGGGGATCCATGAACACTGAAGCTTTCTTT.

This clonotype was recorded many times. The J gene is TRBJ1-1, the V gene TRBV9; 7 nucleotides align to TRBD1. This CDR3 contains 16 residues. Germline V gene sequence: CDR1 SGDLS, CDR2 YYNGEE. V lost 0 bases to trimming and J lost 4 bases; unmatched junction nucleotides: 9. This CDR3 reads CASSVVNRGMGTEAFF. CDR3 nucleotides: TGTGCCAGCAGCGTAGTTAACAGGGGTATGGGCACTGAAGCTTTCTTT.

This clonotype was seen ten or more times. The chain combines TRBV30 with TRBJ2-5; TRBD2 matches at 14 bases. CDR1 GTSNPN and CDR2 SVGIG come from the germline V gene (reference sequence). Losses at the gene ends were 6 bases for V and 9 bases for J; bases not matched to a gene: 6. This CDR3 has 13 amino acids. CDR3 DNA sequence: TGTGCCTGCGGGACTAGCGGGGGCGTCCCCCAGTACTTC. Amino acids: CACGTSGGVPQYF.